Below, 15 T cell receptor beta chains from the same sample are listed, as sequenced in a study of PD-L1 blockade in urothelial cancer. The assay was immunoSEQ multiplex PCR, and TCRdb's table has in-frame clones only and misses some. Of about 43,000 clones listed, 83% are singletons. Time point of the sample: peripheral blood 6 weeks after treatment start. Material: PBMCs, obtained around atezolizumab (anti-PD-L1) treatment. All receptors derive from a man in his 60s with urothelial cancer.

The CDR3: CASSAAGTAGKTQYF. As DNA, the CDR3 is TGTGCCAGCAGCGCGGCCGGGACAGCTGGGAAGACCCAGTACTTC. The chain employs TRBV9 and TRBJ2-5, with 7 bases identical to TRBD1. The ends lost 3 bases at V and 6 bases at J; junction bases unmatched: 11. Germline V gene lookup returns CDR1 SGDLS and CDR2 YYNGEE. The CDR3 totals 15 residues.

The chain is built from TRBV2 and TRBJ2-2, with 7 bases identical to TRBD1. Trimming removed 2 bases from V and 4 bases from J; junction bases left unmatched: 7. CDR3 length: 16 residues. The germline CDR1 and CDR2 sequences are SNHLY and FYNNEI. CDR3 nucleotides: TGTGCCAGCAGTGAAAGGACAGGCAGACTCACCGGGGAGCTGTTTTTT. Encoded protein: CASSERTGRLTGELFF.

The chain uses TRBV19 and TRBJ1-5; D is perhaps TRBD1 (5 bases). The CDR3 has 17 residues. The V and J ends lost 6 bases and 2 bases respectively, with 20 bases between them. Germline V gene lookup returns CDR1 LNHDA and CDR2 SQIVND (reference sequence). Here the CDR3 DNA reads TGTGCCAGTAGGGGGATCAGGGAGGGGAGGGGCAATCAGCCCCAGCATTTT. This codes for CASRGIREGRGNQPQHF.

This clone was seen more than once but under ten times. J is TRBJ2-7 and V is TRBV6-5; TRBD1 might be the D (6 bases). This CDR3 is built from 16 residues. V lost 2 bases to trimming and J lost 7 bases, with 21 bases between them. Germline V lookup: CDR1 MNHEY, CDR2 SVGAGI. The CDR3 loop is CASSYTSPQQGGEQYF. DNA of the CDR3: TGTGCCAGCAGTTACACCTCCCCACAACAGGGTGGTGAGCAGTACTTC.

V usage is TRBV29-1 and J usage is TRBJ1-4; 9 positions agree with TRBD1. CDR1 is SQVTM and CDR2 is ANQGSEA in the germline V gene. Trimming took 4 bases from V and 8 from J; bases not matched to a gene: 11. This CDR3 region has 15 residues. In nucleotides, the CDR3 is TGCAGCGTTGGGGTAACCGGGACAGGGTTGGAAAAACTGTTTTTT. Translation: CSVGVTGTGLEKLFF. Supplemented by reference TRBV29-1 and TRBJ1-4, the full variable domain reads SAVISQKPSRDICQRGTSLTIQCQVDSQVTMMFWYRQQPGQSLTLIATANQGSEATYESGFVIDKFPISRPNLTFSTLTVSNMSPEDSSIYLCSVGVTGTGLEKLFFGSGTQLSVL.

The chain is built from TRBV19 and TRBJ1-6, with D perhaps matching TRBD1 (6 bases). The germline gives CDR1 LNHDA, CDR2 SQIVND (reference sequence). Deletions cut 6 bases from V and 8 bases from J, with 17 bases between. The CDR3 is 15 amino acids. CDR3 sequence: CASSKTRGPDSPLHF. The CDR3 DNA sequence: TGTGCCAGTAGCAAGACCAGGGGCCCGGATTCACCCCTCCACTTT.

This sequence joins TRBV5-4 and TRBJ2-1; 10 positions match TRBD1. The CDR3 consists of 14 residues. Germline CDR1 and CDR2: SGHNT and YYREEE (reference sequence). After removal of 4 bases from V and 4 bases from J, the junction contained 2 bases not matched to a gene. CDR3 residues: CASSRDRGYNEQFF. The CDR3 DNA reads TGTGCCAGCAGCAGGGACAGGGGATACAATGAGCAGTTCTTC.

CDR3 in DNA: TGTGCCAGCAGCTTGTTGGGGGCATCCCCAGATACGCAGTATTTT. Its protein is CASSLLGASPDTQYF. This chain joins TRBV5-5 and TRBJ2-3, with D possibly TRBD1 on 6 matching bases. The CDR3 has 15 amino acids. CDR1 and CDR2 from the germline V gene are SGHKS and YYEKEE (reference sequence). V was clipped by 1 base and J by 4 bases, with 13 bases between them. Looking up the rest from reference TRBV5-5 and TRBJ2-3 gives the full variable domain: DAGVTQSPTHLIKTRGQQVTLRCSPISGHKSVSWYQQVLGQGPQFIFQYYEKEERGRGNFPDRFSARQFPNYSSELNVNALLLGDSALYLCASSLLGASPDTQYFGPGTRLTVL.

The chain employs TRBV28 and TRBJ1-1; maybe TRBD1 (5 bases). Germline V lookup: CDR1 MDHEN, CDR2 SYDVKM. Trimming left V 7 bases short and J 3 bases short, with 15 bases between. There are 14 residues in the CDR3. This CDR3 is CASIVDRRDTEAFF. The CDR3 nucleotides are TGTGCCAGCATCGTTGACAGACGGGACACTGAAGCTTTCTTT.

Only a few counts were recorded for this clone. J is TRBJ1-5 and V is TRBV5-1; D is unresolved. The germline V gene has CDR1 SGHRS and CDR2 YFSETQ. This CDR3 is built from 15 residues. Deletions cut 0 bases from V and 0 bases from J, with 7 bases between. The CDR3 loop is CASSLDADSNQPQHF. Here the CDR3 DNA reads TGCGCCAGCAGCTTGGATGCGGATAGCAATCAGCCCCAGCATTTT.

The chain is built from TRBV5-1 and TRBJ2-7; TRBD1 matches 8 bases. CDR1 SGHRS and CDR2 YFSETQ come from the germline V gene. V lost 4 bases to trimming and J lost 3 bases; unmatched junction nucleotides: 12. The CDR3 contains 16 residues. CDR3: CASSTETGALGYEQYF. The CDR3 DNA reads TGCGCCAGCAGCACAGAGACAGGGGCGCTCGGCTACGAGCAGTACTTC.

The chain couples TRBV14 to TRBJ2-7; 8 nucleotides line up with TRBD1. J lost 2 bases, V lost 4 bases, and 7 bases had no gene match. Germline V lookup: CDR1 SGHDN, CDR2 FVKESK. This CDR3 region has 15 residues. The CDR3 DNA reads TGTGCCAGCAGCCTTGGACAGGGTCTGGCCTACGAGCAGTACTTC. Translation: CASSLGQGLAYEQYF.

The chain joins TRBV6-1 to TRBJ2-2; the D is unclear. The CDR3 is 14 residues long. CDR1 and CDR2 from the germline V gene are MNHNS and SASEGT. V lost 5 bases and J lost 3, with 10 bases in between. The CDR3 coding sequence is TGTGCCAGCAGTCTCCCGAGTGACACCGGGGAGCTGTTTTTT. Translated, it gives CASSLPSDTGELFF.

The J gene is TRBJ1-5, the V gene TRBV6-1, with TRBD1 matching over 10 bases. This CDR3 is built from 14 residues. V dropped 7 bases and J dropped 7; count of bases not matched to a gene: 7. Germline CDR1 reads MNHNS; CDR2 reads SASEGT. The chain's CDR3 is CASMTGGAGQPQHF. As DNA, the CDR3 is TGTGCCAGCATGACAGGGGGCGCTGGGCAGCCCCAGCATTTT.

This clone appeared a single time. The CDR3 coding sequence is TGTGCCAGCAGCTCGGGACAGGTTAATGAAAAACTGTTTTTT. Encoded protein: CASSSGQVNEKLFF. The rearrangement joins TRBV7-8 to TRBJ1-4, with 8 bases aligning to TRBD1. After removal of 4 bases from V and 4 bases from J, the junction contained 2 bases not matched to a gene. CDR3 length: 14 amino acids. Germline-derived CDR1 and CDR2 are SGHVS and FQNEAQ.